Listed below are T cell receptor beta chains from one sample, sequenced in a study of blood T cell repertoires in COVID-19. Clones were sequenced by immunoSEQ multiplex PCR, and TCRdb holds only the in-frame ones, with some missing. The sample records approximately 70,000 clones, around four fifths being singletons. The specimen was peripheral blood. The receptors stem from a man in his sixties with COVID-19, enrolled during active disease. CDR3s include the opening cysteine and the closing phenylalanine or tryptophan. A D gene is named only where the DNA matches it firmly. Where a row states a size, it is once, few, many or the class of an expanded clone; other rows omit it.

d_call	v_call	clone_size	j_call	cdr3_nt	cdr3_aa
-	TRBV7-9	-	TRBJ1-4	TGTGCCAGCAGCTTATTATCTGAGGAAAAACTGTTTTTT	CASSLLSEEKLFF
TRBD1	TRBV5-4	-	TRBJ1-2	TGTGCCAGCAGCGGGGGACAGTTTAACTATGGCTACACCTTC	CASSGGQFNYGYTF
-	TRBV10-3	-	TRBJ1-2	TGTGCCATCAGTACCGCGACAGGATACTATGGCTACACCTTC	CAISTATGYYGYTF
-	TRBV3-1/TRBV3-2	-	TRBJ2-1	TGTGCCAGCAGCCAGGGACACAACACGATCAATGAGCAGTTCTTC	CASSQGHNTINEQFF
-	TRBV10-3	few	TRBJ2-7	TGTGCCATCAGTGAGTCGGGCCAAAACCCCTTCTACGAGCAGTACTTC	CAISESGQNPFYEQYF
-	TRBV2	few	TRBJ1-3	TGTGCCAGCGGGCTCGTTCGGTCTGGAAACACCATATATTTT	CASGLVRSGNTIYF
TRBD1	TRBV19	-	TRBJ1-4	TGTGCCAGTACCCTCGACAGGGGGAATGAAAAACTGTTTTTT	CASTLDRGNEKLFF
-	TRBV27	-	TRBJ2-1	TGTGCCAGCAGTTTCACCCTAGCCAATGAGCAGTTCTTC	CASSFTLANEQFF
-	TRBV11-3	-	TRBJ2-7	TGTGCCAGCAGCCCTAGTGCAGGGGCCTACGAGCAGTACTTC	CASSPSAGAYEQYF
-	TRBV28	-	TRBJ1-2	TGTGCCAGCAGTTCTCGACAAATTGATGGCTACACCTTC	CASSSRQIDGYTF
-	TRBV5-4	few	TRBJ2-5	TGTGCCAGCAGCGACGGAGGAACTCAAGAGACCCAGTACTTC	CASSDGGTQETQYF
TRBD1	TRBV19	-	TRBJ1-3	TGTGCCAGTAGTATATTCGGACAGGGGACTGGAAACACCATATATTTT	CASSIFGQGTGNTIYF
TRBD1	TRBV3-1/TRBV3-2	-	TRBJ1-5	TGTGCCAGCAGCCAAGATACGACAGGGAATCAGCCCCAGCATTTT	CASSQDTTGNQPQHF
-	TRBV24-1	-	TRBJ2-1	TGTGCCACCAGTGGCGACTGGAGGGACTCCTACAATGAGCAGTTCTTC	CATSGDWRDSYNEQFF
-	TRBV5-4	-	TRBJ2-7	TGTGCCAGCAGCTTGGGAGCGGTAAGCTCCTACGAGCAGTACTTC	CASSLGAVSSYEQYF
-	TRBV10-2	-	TRBJ2-1	TGCGCCAGCAGTGACTCGGGACTGCCGGTGGGTGAGCAGTTCTTC	CASSDSGLPVGEQFF
-	TRBV28	few	TRBJ2-7	TGTGCCAGCAGTTTGGCAGGTCTCAACGAGCAGTACTTC	CASSLAGLNEQYF
-	TRBV12-3/TRBV12-4	-	TRBJ2-3	TGTGCCAGCAGTTCCATCATCACGCAGTATTTT	CASSSIITQYF
TRBD1	TRBV5-5	-	TRBJ1-2	TGTGCCAGCAGATCAACAGGGGATGGCTACACCTTC	CASRSTGDGYTF
TRBD2	TRBV5-1	-	TRBJ2-3	TGCGCCAGCAGCCCTAGCGGGGGGGCGTATACGCAGTATTTT	CASSPSGGAYTQYF
-	TRBV3-1/TRBV3-2	once	TRBJ1-4	TGTGCCAGCAGCCCACAGGGACGTACTAATGAAAAACTGTTTTTT	CASSPQGRTNEKLFF
TRBD2	TRBV5-1	-	TRBJ2-7	TGCGCCAGCAGCTTGGGGGGCGGGAGTTACTCCTACGAGCAGTACTTC	CASSLGGGSYSYEQYF
-	TRBV15	-	TRBJ1-3	TGTGCCACCAGCAGAGATCGGACACAAAACACCATATATTTT	CATSRDRTQNTIYF
-	TRBV19	-	TRBJ1-1	TGTGCCAGTAGTATAGGAGGGCTCGGGAACACTGAAGCTTTCTTT	CASSIGGLGNTEAFF
-	TRBV19	-	TRBJ1-6	TGTGCCAGTACCGACTCCGGGGTCAGCTCCTATAATTCACCCCTCCACTTT	CASTDSGVSSYNSPLHF
TRBD2	TRBV30	-	TRBJ2-3	TGTGCCTGGGGGAGACTAGCGAGCACAGATACGCAGTATTTT	CAWGRLASTDTQYF
TRBD2	TRBV9	-	TRBJ2-5	TGTGCCAGCAGCGTAGGCAGCGGGAGCCACCAAGAGACCCAGTACTTC	CASSVGSGSHQETQYF
-	TRBV11-2	-	TRBJ1-1	TGTGCCAGCAGCTCCCCCAGGAAACCCACTGAAGCTTTCTTT	CASSSPRKPTEAFF
-	TRBV7-3	-	TRBJ2-2	TGTGCCAGCAGCTTAACCCCGGGAGACCACACCGGGGAGCTGTTTTTT	CASSLTPGDHTGELFF
TRBD1	TRBV27	-	TRBJ1-1	TGTGCCAGCAGGAGACAGGGCCCAACTGAAGCTTTCTTT	CASRRQGPTEAFF
-	TRBV27	-	TRBJ1-6	TGTGCCAGCAGTTTATCTTGGAGCTCCTATAATTCACCCCTCCACTTT	CASSLSWSSYNSPLHF
TRBD1	TRBV14	-	TRBJ2-7	TGTGCCAGCAGCCAAGTCGCGACAGGGGCCGAGCAGTACTTC	CASSQVATGAEQYF
TRBD1	TRBV6-4	few	TRBJ2-2	TGTGCCAGCAGGTCGGGACAGGTGAACACCGGGGAGCTGTTTTTT	CASRSGQVNTGELFF
-	TRBV7-9	many	TRBJ2-2	TGTGCCAGCAGCTTAGCGCGGAGAACCGGGGAGCTGTTTTTT	CASSLARRTGELFF
-	TRBV11-2	few	TRBJ2-1	TGTGCCAGCCTATATTACGGGGAAAATGAGCAGTTCTTC	CASLYYGENEQFF
TRBD2	TRBV5-6	few	TRBJ2-7	TGTGCCAGCAGCCAAGGACTAGCCGGGCTCTACGAGCAGTACTTC	CASSQGLAGLYEQYF
-	TRBV11-2	-	TRBJ2-1	TGTGCCAGCAGTCAAATAGGAGGGGGGGGTGAGCAGTTCTTC	CASSQIGGGGEQFF
TRBD1	TRBV3-1/TRBV3-2	-	TRBJ2-5	TGTGCCAGCAGCCCGGGGACAGACCAAGAGACCCAGTACTTC	CASSPGTDQETQYF
-	TRBV18	-	TRBJ2-5	TGTGCCAGCTCACCATTTTCCAGGGTGGAGACCCAGTACTTC	CASSPFSRVETQYF
-	TRBV7-6	-	TRBJ2-7	TGTGCCAGCAGCCCCCCGGAGAGTCGCGAGCAGTACTTC	CASSPPESREQYF